The 31 T cell receptor beta chains below were found in one sample sequenced in a study of blood T cell repertoires in COVID-19. Profiled with immunoSEQ multiplex PCR; TCRdb holds only in-frame clones, not every one. The sample gives over 200,000 clones, 65% to 90% of which show up once; approximately 5% is in the top ten. Sequencing used peripheral blood. The source of these receptors is a human donor in a cohort sampled during active COVID-19.

This chain joins TRBV5-1 and TRBJ2-1; a possible D gene is TRBD2 (5 bases). This CDR3 spans 15 amino acids. V was trimmed by 2 bases and J by 3 bases, leaving 12 bases between them. Germline V lookup: CDR1 SGHRS, CDR2 YFSETQ. This chain's CDR3 is CASSLSGVSYNEQFF. As DNA, the CDR3 is TGCGCCAGCAGCTTAAGCGGAGTTAGCTACAATGAGCAGTTCTTC.

This chain links TRBV2 with TRBJ1-1; perhaps TRBD1 as D (6 bases). The V end was cut by 10 bases, the J end by 0 bases, with 18 bases between. Germline assignment: CDR1 SNHLY and CDR2 FYNNEI. The CDR3 runs to 15 residues. CDR3 loop: CATQTNRALNTEAFF. Written as DNA, the CDR3 is TGTGCCACCCAGACCAACAGGGCATTGAACACTGAAGCTTTCTTT. Together with reference TRBV2 and TRBJ1-1, the CDR3 gives the full variable domain: EPEVTQTPSHQVTQMGQEVILRCVPISNHLYFYWYRQILGQKVEFLVSFYNNEISEKSEIFDDQFSVERPDGSNFTLKIRSTKLEDSAMYFCATQTNRALNTEAFFGQGTRLTVV.

In nucleotides, the CDR3 is TGTGCCAGGGGGGGGGCTCCCTACGAGCAGTACTTC. It is translated as CARGGAPYEQYF. The V gene is TRBV6-4, the J gene TRBJ2-7; D is possibly TRBD2 (7 bases). V lost 9 bases and J 2 bases, leaving 11 bases between the germline ends. Germline values: CDR1 MRHNA, CDR2 SNTAGT. The CDR3 covers 12 residues.

Only a few counts were recorded for this clone. The chain couples TRBV6-5 to TRBJ1-4; TRBD1 agrees at 7 bases. Germline V gives CDR1 MNHEY, CDR2 SVGAGI. Unmatched junction bases numbered 4, after V lost 7 bases and J lost 2 bases. This CDR3 is built from 14 residues. CDR3 sequence reads: CASTRQGTNEKLFF. Written as DNA, the CDR3 is TGTGCCAGCACCCGACAGGGCACTAATGAAAAACTGTTTTTT.

This clone was observed once. CDR3 nucleotide sequence: TGTGCCAGCAGCGAAACGGGACAGGGACTTAATGAGCAGTTCTTC. It encodes CASSETGQGLNEQFF. The rearrangement joins TRBV7-2 to TRBJ2-1, with 9 bases lining up with TRBD1. The germline CDR1 and CDR2 sequences are SGHTA and FQGNSA. V trimming: 5 bases; J trimming: 7 bases; junction bases outside the gene matches: 9. This CDR3 is built from 15 residues.

This clone was observed once. This rearrangement joins TRBV30 to TRBJ2-5, with 7 bases aligning to TRBD2. Germline CDR1 and CDR2: GTSNPN and SVGIG (reference sequence). The CDR3 spans 15 residues. The V gene end was trimmed by 1 base and the J gene end by 2 bases; junction bases not matched to a gene: 7. DNA of the CDR3: TGTGCCTGGAGTGGGCTAGCGGAACTACAAGAGACCCAGTACTTC. Residues: CAWSGLAELQETQYF.

This chain joins TRBV27 and TRBJ2-2; 14 bases are shared with TRBD2. The germline gives CDR1 MNHEY, CDR2 SMNVEV (reference sequence). CDR3 length equals 18 residues. V lost 4 bases and J lost 0; bases outside the gene matches: 4. CDR3 sequence (DNA): TGTGCCAGCAGTTCAGGACTAGCGGGAGGACCGAACACCGGGGAGCTGTTTTTT. Protein: CASSSGLAGGPNTGELFF.

This chain uses TRBV28 with TRBJ1-3, with 8 nucleotides matching TRBD1. With 5 bases clipped from V and 4 bases from J, the junction kept 10 bases outside the gene matches. CDR1 is MDHEN, CDR2 SYDVKM, per germline. CDR3 size: 16 residues. The CDR3 coding sequence is TGTGCCAGCAGTACCCCTCGGACAGGGTCAGGAAACACCATATATTTT. It encodes CASSTPRTGSGNTIYF.

The V call is TRBV27, the J call TRBJ2-3, with D uncertain. V lost 5 bases and J lost 4, with 10 bases in between. CDR1 is MNHEY and CDR2 is SMNVEV in the germline V gene (reference sequence). The CDR3 consists of 13 residues. The CDR3 sequence: CASSTGWADTQYF. CDR3 DNA sequence: TGTGCCAGCAGTACCGGGTGGGCAGATACGCAGTATTTT.

This chain uses TRBV5-1 with TRBJ2-1; 15 nucleotides match TRBD2. This CDR3 is built from 15 residues. Germline V gene lookup returns CDR1 SGHRS and CDR2 YFSETQ. V dropped 0 bases and J dropped 8; count of bases not matched to a gene: 0. CDR3 DNA sequence: TGCGCCAGCAGCTTGGGGACTAGCGGGGGGGATGAGCAGTTCTTC. Protein product: CASSLGTSGGDEQFF.

V gene TRBV19 combines with J gene TRBJ2-7; TRBD1 matches 8 bases. Trimming at V came to 0 bases and at J to 1 base, leaving 14 bases not matched to a gene. Germline values: CDR1 LNHDA, CDR2 SQIVND (reference sequence). CDR3 length equals 19 residues. CDR3 nucleotides: TGTGCCAGTAGTATAGATCCGGGACAGGTCCTAACTAGATCCTACGAGCAGTACTTC. As protein: CASSIDPGQVLTRSYEQYF.

The genes are TRBV10-3 and TRBJ2-7, with D possibly matching TRBD2 (5 bases). Germline values: CDR1 ENHRY, CDR2 SYGVKD. This CDR3 spans 14 amino acids. The V end was cut by 6 bases, the J end by 0 bases, with 12 bases between. CDR3 DNA: TGTGCCATCAGGGACTTTGACCGCTCCTACGAGCAGTACTTC. Translating gives CAIRDFDRSYEQYF.

This clone has just one count. The chain employs TRBV27 and TRBJ2-7; possible D gene TRBD2, 9 bases. This CDR3 is 17 amino acids long. The germline V gene has CDR1 MNHEY and CDR2 SMNVEV (reference sequence). V was pared by 2 bases and J by 0 bases, with 17 bases between. CDR3 sequence reads: CASSLTGGLASSYEQYF. CDR3 nucleotide sequence: TGTGCCAGCAGTTTAACAGGGGGACTAGCAAGCTCCTACGAGCAGTACTTC.

The gene calls are TRBV30 and TRBJ1-5, with 8 bases identical to TRBD1. The germline CDR1 and CDR2 sequences are GTSNPN and SVGIG (reference sequence). J lost 11 bases, V lost 4 bases, and 13 bases had no gene match. The CDR3 is 14 residues long. The CDR3 spells CAWTPQGGQLAQHF. In nucleotides, the CDR3 is TGTGCCTGGACCCCACAGGGGGGGCAGTTGGCCCAGCATTTT.

V and J are TRBV7-8 and TRBJ2-1, with TRBD2 matching over 7 bases. Germline V gene sequence: CDR1 SGHVS, CDR2 FQNEAQ. This CDR3 has 16 amino acids. Trimming at V came to 5 bases and at J to 3 bases, leaving 10 bases not matched to a gene. The CDR3 protein is CASSLPPASGYNEQFF. The CDR3 nucleotides are TGTGCCAGCAGCCTCCCCCCGGCTAGCGGCTACAATGAGCAGTTCTTC.

This clone was detected only a few times. The genes are TRBV4-3 and TRBJ1-2; the D gene is possibly TRBD1 (6 bases). Trimming stripped 0 bases from V and 1 base from J, with 18 bases between. CDR1 is LGHNA and CDR2 is YSLEER in the germline V gene. CDR3 length: 18 amino acids. The CDR3 DNA sequence: TGCGCCAGCAGCCAAGATCCTGGGGGACATATGCTTAACTATGGCTACACCTTC. Amino acids: CASSQDPGGHMLNYGYTF.

CDR3 in amino acids: CSAPRGNEQFF. CDR3 DNA sequence: TGCAGTGCTCCAAGGGGAAATGAGCAGTTCTTC. V usage is TRBV20-1 and J usage is TRBJ2-1, with a possible D match to TRBD1 (5 bases). Trimming pared 5 bases from V and 7 bases from J, leaving 9 bases between. CDR3 length: 11 residues. Germline V gives CDR1 DFQATT, CDR2 SNEGSKA (reference sequence).

V is TRBV6-5 and J is TRBJ1-6; maybe TRBD1 (6 bases). CDR3 length: 16 residues. V lost 0 bases and J lost 6, with 12 bases in between. The germline gives CDR1 MNHEY, CDR2 SVGAGI. In DNA, the CDR3 is TGTGCCAGCAGTTACTCGCAGAGGACAGCTAATTCACCCCTCCACTTT. This gives the protein CASSYSQRTANSPLHF.

The gene calls are TRBV11-3 and TRBJ2-3; D is perhaps TRBD2 (6 bases). Germline V gene lookup returns CDR1 SGHNT and CDR2 YENEEA. The CDR3 has 13 residues. The germline V and J ends were trimmed by 4 bases and 6 bases, with 11 bases remaining between them. DNA of the CDR3: TGTGCCAGCAGCTCCGGGGGTGAGGATACGCAGTATTTT. Translation: CASSSGGEDTQYF. Filled out from reference TRBV11-3 and TRBJ2-3, the complete variable domain reads EAGVVQSPRYKIIEKKQPVAFWCNPISGHNTLYWYLQNLGQGPELLIRYENEEAVDDSQLPKDRFSAERLKGVDSTLKIQPAELGDSAVYLCASSSGGEDTQYFGPGTRLTVL.

The genes are TRBV13 and TRBJ1-1, with D hard to call. Germline CDR1 and CDR2: PRHDT and FYEKMQ (reference sequence). There are 14 residues in the CDR3. V was trimmed by 3 bases and J by 0 bases, leaving 8 bases between them. The CDR3 sequence: CASSLNRLNTEAFF. The CDR3, as DNA: TGTGCCAGCAGCTTGAACAGACTGAACACTGAAGCTTTCTTT.

J is TRBJ2-7 and V is TRBV12-3 or TRBV12-4; 7 bases fit TRBD1. The CDR3 extends over 13 amino acids. Germline trimming cut 6 bases from V and 7 bases from J; bases unmatched to any gene: 9. CDR3 in amino acids: CASRPATGKEQYF. CDR3 DNA sequence: TGTGCCAGCAGACCCGCGACAGGGAAAGAGCAGTACTTC.

This clone was counted a single time. The V gene is TRBV5-1, the J gene TRBJ1-1, with a weak D call TRBD1 (6 bases). Germline values: CDR1 SGHRS, CDR2 YFSETQ. The CDR3 is 13 residues long. V lost 6 bases to trimming and J lost 5 bases, with 14 bases between them. CDR3 bases: TGCGCCAGCATGCGGGGGCGCCGGACTGAAGCTTTCTTT. Residues: CASMRGRRTEAFF.

CDR3 nucleotides: TGCGCCAGCAGCGGAGTACAGGGGTCCTATGGCTACACCTTC. This sequence encodes CASSGVQGSYGYTF. The chain joins TRBV5-1 to TRBJ1-2; TRBD1 agrees at 7 bases. CDR1 SGHRS and CDR2 YFSETQ come from the germline V gene. V trimming: 4 bases; J trimming: 4 bases; junction bases outside the gene matches: 7. The CDR3 covers 14 residues.

The genes are TRBV7-9 and TRBJ1-4, with TRBD1 identical over 9 bases. J lost 8 bases, V lost 5 bases, and 6 bases had no gene match. Germline V gene data show CDR1 as SEHNR and CDR2 as FQNEAQ (reference sequence). The CDR3 contains 14 residues. The CDR3 DNA follows: TGTGCCAGCAGCCCGGGACAGGGAAGGGAAAAACTGTTTTTT. The encoded protein is CASSPGQGREKLFF. Filled out from reference TRBV7-9 and TRBJ1-4, the complete variable domain reads DTGVSQNPRHKITKRGQNVTFRCDPISEHNRLYWYRQTLGQGPEFLTYFQNEAQLEKSRLLSDRFSAERPKGSFSTLEIQRTEQGDSAMYLCASSPGQGREKLFFGSGTQLSVL.

DNA for the CDR3: TGTGCCAGCAGCGTAGAATGGGGACTAGCGGGAGAAAAGGGCAATGAGCAGTTCTTC. It translates to CASSVEWGLAGEKGNEQFF. This chain uses TRBV9 with TRBJ2-1, with 14 bases that match TRBD2. Germline V gene sequence: CDR1 SGDLS, CDR2 YYNGEE. After removal of 0 bases from V and 6 bases from J, the junction contained 11 bases not matched to a gene. The CDR3 sequence is 19 residues long.

This clone has a single count. The rearrangement links TRBV15 to TRBJ1-6, with 9 bases matching TRBD1. This CDR3 contains 15 residues. V was pared by 9 bases and J by 9 bases, with 12 bases of the junction left unmatched. Germline V gene lookup returns CDR1 LNHNV and CDR2 YYDKDF (reference sequence). The CDR3 DNA sequence: TGTGCCACTACCTCCGGGACAGGGACCGCTTCACCCCTCCACTTT. Protein product: CATTSGTGTASPLHF. Based on the CDR3 plus reference TRBV15 and TRBJ1-6, the full variable domain is DAMVIQNPRYQVTQFGKPVTLSCSQTLNHNVMYWYQQKSSQAPKLLFHYYDKDFNNEADTPDNFQSRRPNTSFCFLDIRSPGLGDTAMYLCATTSGTGTASPLHFGNGTRLTVT.

Only a few counts were recorded for this clone. The gene calls are TRBV3-1 (or the pseudogene TRBV3-2) and TRBJ1-5; D is unresolved. Germline V gene data show CDR1 as LGHDT and CDR2 as YNNKEL (reference sequence). The CDR3 length is 13 residues. V lost 4 bases to trimming and J lost 9 bases, with 13 bases between them. The CDR3: CASSPRTARPQHF. The CDR3 DNA sequence: TGTGCCAGCAGCCCCAGGACTGCACGGCCCCAGCATTTT.

The chain has TRBV19 and TRBJ1-6; 8 bases line up with TRBD1. Germline CDR1 is LNHDA and CDR2 is SQIVND (reference sequence). The CDR3 contains 20 residues. V shed 2 bases and J 0 bases; nucleotides not matched to a gene: 12. The DNA of the CDR3 is TGTGCCAGTAGTATAAAGGGGCGGACAGGGCGAGTCTCCTATAATTCACCCCTCCACTTT. Amino acid sequence: CASSIKGRTGRVSYNSPLHF.

The rearrangement joins TRBV28 to TRBJ2-5; TRBD1 aligns across 7 bases. The CDR3 has 16 amino acids. Germline values: CDR1 MDHEN, CDR2 SYDVKM. The J segment lost 5 bases and the V segment lost 5 bases, leaving 14 bases of the junction unmatched. CDR3 amino acids: CASSAPRAGGRETQYF. Here the CDR3 DNA reads TGTGCCAGCAGTGCACCTCGGGCAGGGGGTCGGGAGACCCAGTACTTC.

The V gene is TRBV12-3 or TRBV12-4, the J gene TRBJ2-7, with D hard to call. The CDR3 extends over 13 amino acids. Trimming removed 0 bases from V and 6 bases from J, with 9 bases in between. The CDR3 DNA follows: TGTGCCAGCAGTTTAGCAGCTAGGTCCGAGCAGTACTTC. Residues: CASSLAARSEQYF.

The chain links TRBV6-2 or TRBV6-3 to TRBJ2-4; 8 bases map to TRBD2. Germline V CDR1 and CDR2: MNHEY, SVGEGT. J lost 0 bases, V lost 5 bases, and 6 bases had no gene match. The CDR3 has 16 amino acids. CDR3 nucleotides: TGTGCCAGCAGTCAGACTAGCGCGTTAGCCAAAAACATTCAGTACTTC. Its protein is CASSQTSALAKNIQYF.